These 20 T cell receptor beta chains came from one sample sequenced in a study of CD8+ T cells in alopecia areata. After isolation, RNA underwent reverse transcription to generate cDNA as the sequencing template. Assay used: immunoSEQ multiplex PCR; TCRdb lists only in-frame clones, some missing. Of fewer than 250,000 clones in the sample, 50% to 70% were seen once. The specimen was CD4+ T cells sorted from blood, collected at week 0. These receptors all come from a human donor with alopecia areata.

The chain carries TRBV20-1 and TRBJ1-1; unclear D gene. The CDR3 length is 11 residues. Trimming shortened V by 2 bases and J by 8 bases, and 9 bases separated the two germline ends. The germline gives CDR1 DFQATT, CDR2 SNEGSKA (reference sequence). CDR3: CSARTGGEAFF. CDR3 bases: TGCAGTGCTAGAACCGGCGGGGAAGCTTTCTTT.

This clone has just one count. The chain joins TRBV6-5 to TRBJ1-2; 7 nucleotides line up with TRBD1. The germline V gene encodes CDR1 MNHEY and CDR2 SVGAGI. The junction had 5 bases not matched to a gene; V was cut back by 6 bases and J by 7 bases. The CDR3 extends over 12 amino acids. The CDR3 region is CASRQGSGGYTF. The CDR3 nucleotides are TGTGCCAGCAGACAGGGGTCCGGTGGCTACACCTTC.

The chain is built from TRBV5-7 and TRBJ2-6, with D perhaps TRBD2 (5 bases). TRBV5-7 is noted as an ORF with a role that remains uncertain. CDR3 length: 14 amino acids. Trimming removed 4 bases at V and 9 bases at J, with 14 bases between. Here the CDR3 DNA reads TGTGCCAGCAGCAGGCCTGGAGGAGGCAACGTCCTGACTTTC. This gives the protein CASSRPGGGNVLTF.

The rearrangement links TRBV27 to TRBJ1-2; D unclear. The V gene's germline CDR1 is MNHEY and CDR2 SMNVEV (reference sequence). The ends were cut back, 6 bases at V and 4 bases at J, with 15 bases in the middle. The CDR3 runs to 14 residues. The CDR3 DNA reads TGTGCCAGCAGCCCGCTCCGGGGTGGCTATGGCTACACCTTC. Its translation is CASSPLRGGYGYTF.

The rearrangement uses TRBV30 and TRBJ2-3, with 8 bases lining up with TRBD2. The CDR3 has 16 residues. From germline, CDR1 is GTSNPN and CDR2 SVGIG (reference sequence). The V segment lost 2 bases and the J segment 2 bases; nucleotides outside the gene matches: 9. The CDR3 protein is CAWSPGLASITDTQYF. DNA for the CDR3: TGTGCCTGGAGTCCAGGACTAGCTTCTATCACAGATACGCAGTATTTT.

The CDR3 loop reads CASSLPDSHYEQYF. The CDR3 nucleotides read TGCGCCAGCAGCTTGCCGGACAGCCATTACGAGCAGTACTTC. The rearrangement uses TRBV5-1 and TRBJ2-7; TRBD1 is a possible D gene (6 bases). The CDR3 extends over 14 amino acids. Trimming took 1 base from V and 4 from J, leaving 12 bases between them. Germline CDR1 is SGHRS and CDR2 is YFSETQ.

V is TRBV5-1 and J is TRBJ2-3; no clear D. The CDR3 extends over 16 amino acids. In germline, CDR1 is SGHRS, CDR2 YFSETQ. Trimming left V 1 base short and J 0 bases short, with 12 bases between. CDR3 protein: CASSLSGASSTDTQYF. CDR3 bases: TGCGCCAGCAGCTTGTCCGGCGCTTCTAGCACAGATACGCAGTATTTT.

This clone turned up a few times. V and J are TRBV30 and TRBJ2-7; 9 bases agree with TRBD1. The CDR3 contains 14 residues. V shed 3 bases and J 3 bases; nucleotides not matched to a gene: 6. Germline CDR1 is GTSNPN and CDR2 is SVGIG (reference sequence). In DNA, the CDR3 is TGTGCCTGGAGGGCGGACAGGGGCCTCTACGAGCAGTACTTC. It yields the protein CAWRADRGLYEQYF.

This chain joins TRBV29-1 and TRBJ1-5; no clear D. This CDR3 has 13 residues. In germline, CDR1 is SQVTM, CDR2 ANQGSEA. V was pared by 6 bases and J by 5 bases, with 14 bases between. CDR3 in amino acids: CSVRRSDDQPQHF. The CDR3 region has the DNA TGCAGCGTCAGGAGGTCGGATGATCAGCCCCAGCATTTT.

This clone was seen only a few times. The CDR3 coding sequence is TGCGCCAGCAGCCAAGACCGAATATATCAGCCCCAGCATTTT. This translates into CASSQDRIYQPQHF. The V and J genes are TRBV4-1 and TRBJ1-5; D is uncertain. The length of the CDR3 is 14 residues. V lost 0 bases, J lost 5 bases, and 8 bases lay in between. CDR1 MGHRA and CDR2 YSYEKL come from the germline V gene.

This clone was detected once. CDR3 in amino acids: CASTISGANVLTF. CDR3 in DNA: TGTGCCAGCACCATCTCTGGGGCCAACGTCCTGACTTTC. This rearrangement joins TRBV25-1 to TRBJ2-6, with unresolved D. The CDR3 is 13 amino acids. Germline V gene sequence: CDR1 MGHDK, CDR2 SYGVNS. Trimming cost V 7 bases and J 0 bases, with 4 bases left between them.

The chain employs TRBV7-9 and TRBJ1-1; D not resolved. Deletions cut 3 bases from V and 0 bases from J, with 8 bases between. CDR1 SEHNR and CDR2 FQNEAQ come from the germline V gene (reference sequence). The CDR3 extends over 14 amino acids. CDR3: CASSFGQVNTEAFF. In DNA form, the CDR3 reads TGTGCCAGCAGCTTTGGTCAGGTGAACACTGAAGCTTTCTTT.

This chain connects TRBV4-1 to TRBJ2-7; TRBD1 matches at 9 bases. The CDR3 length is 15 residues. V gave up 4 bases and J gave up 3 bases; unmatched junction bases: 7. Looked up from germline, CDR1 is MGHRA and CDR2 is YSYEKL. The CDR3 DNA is TGCGCCAGCAGCCGCACGGGACAGGGTGGCTACGAGCAGTACTTC. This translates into CASSRTGQGGYEQYF.

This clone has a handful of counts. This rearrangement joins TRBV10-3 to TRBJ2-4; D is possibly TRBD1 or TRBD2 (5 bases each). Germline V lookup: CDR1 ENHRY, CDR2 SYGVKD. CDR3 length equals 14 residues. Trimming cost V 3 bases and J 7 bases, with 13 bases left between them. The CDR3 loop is CAISEPGRENIQYF. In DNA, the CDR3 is TGTGCCATCAGTGAACCGGGCAGGGAGAACATTCAGTACTTC.

CDR3: CAWKEGSGGVGGYTF. As DNA, the CDR3 is TGTGCCTGGAAAGAGGGGTCAGGAGGGGTTGGTGGCTACACCTTC. The chain couples TRBV30 to TRBJ1-2, with D perhaps TRBD1 (5 bases). The germline CDR1 and CDR2 sequences are GTSNPN and SVGIG (reference sequence). Deletions cut 4 bases from V and 7 bases from J, with 22 bases between. There are 15 residues in the CDR3. Variable domain in full (rest from reference TRBV30 and TRBJ1-2): SQTIHQWPATLVQPVGSPLSLECTVEGTSNPNLYWYRQAAGRGLQLLFYSVGIGQISSEVPQNLSASRPQDRQFILSSKKLLLSDSGFYLCAWKEGSGGVGGYTFGSGTRLTVV.

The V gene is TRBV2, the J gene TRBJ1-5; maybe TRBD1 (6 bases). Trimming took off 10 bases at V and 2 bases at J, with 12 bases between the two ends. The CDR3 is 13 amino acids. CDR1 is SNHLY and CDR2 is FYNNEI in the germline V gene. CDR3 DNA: TGTGCCACCCACAGGGAAGGCAATCAGCCCCAGCATTTT. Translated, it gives CATHREGNQPQHF.

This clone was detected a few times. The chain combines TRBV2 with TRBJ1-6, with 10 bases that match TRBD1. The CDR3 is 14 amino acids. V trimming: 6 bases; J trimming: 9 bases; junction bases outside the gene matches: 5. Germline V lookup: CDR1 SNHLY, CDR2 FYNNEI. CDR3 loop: CASSRQGAISPLHF. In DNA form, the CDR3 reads TGTGCCAGCAGCAGACAGGGGGCAATTTCACCCCTCCACTTT.

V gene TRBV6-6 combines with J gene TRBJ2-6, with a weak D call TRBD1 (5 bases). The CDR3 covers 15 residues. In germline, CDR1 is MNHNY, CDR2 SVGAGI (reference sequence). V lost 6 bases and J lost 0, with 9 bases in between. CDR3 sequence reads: CASSLDSSGANVLTF. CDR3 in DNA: TGTGCCAGCAGCCTAGACAGCTCTGGGGCCAACGTCCTGACTTTC.

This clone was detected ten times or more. CDR3 in amino acids: CASGEGLAGELFF. For the CDR3, the DNA is TGTGCCAGCGGAGAGGGATTGGCCGGGGAGCTGTTTTTT. The genes are TRBV6-6 and TRBJ2-2, with D possibly being TRBD2 (5 bases). Germline loops: CDR1 MNHNY, CDR2 SVGAGI (reference sequence). Deletions cut 8 bases from V and 6 bases from J, with 13 bases between. The CDR3 is 13 residues long.

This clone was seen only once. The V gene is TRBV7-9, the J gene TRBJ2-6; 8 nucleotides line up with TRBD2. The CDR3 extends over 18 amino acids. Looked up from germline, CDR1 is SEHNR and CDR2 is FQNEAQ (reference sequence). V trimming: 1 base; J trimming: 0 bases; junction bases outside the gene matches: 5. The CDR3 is CASSLGAGGSSGANVLTF. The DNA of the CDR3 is TGTGCCAGCAGCTTAGGCGCGGGAGGAAGCTCTGGGGCCAACGTCCTGACTTTC.